The following is a T cell receptor beta chain sequence with its context. The CDR3 totals 16 residues. Per the germline V gene, CDR1 is MNHEY and CDR2 is SVGEGT. Deletions cut 5 bases from V and 2 bases from J, with 16 bases between. TCRdb used MiXCR to reprocess the 5' RACE reads, holding one entry per CDR3 protein. This table has 25,000 to 35,000 distinct CDR3 sequences, 6.6% appearing once. This sample was taken from a study of early T cells in non-severe SARS-CoV-2 infection. V gene TRBV6-2 or TRBV6-3 combines with J gene TRBJ1-5, with D uncertain. This sequence was found in an adult who was a healthcare worker with PCR-confirmed SARS-CoV-2 infection or an uninfected control (not recorded which). Sequenced sample: whole blood. The CDR3 DNA sequence: TGTGCCAGCAGTCAAGGAAACTACCGGCGCAATCAGCCCCAGCATTTT. Translating it yields CASSQGNYRRNQPQHF.